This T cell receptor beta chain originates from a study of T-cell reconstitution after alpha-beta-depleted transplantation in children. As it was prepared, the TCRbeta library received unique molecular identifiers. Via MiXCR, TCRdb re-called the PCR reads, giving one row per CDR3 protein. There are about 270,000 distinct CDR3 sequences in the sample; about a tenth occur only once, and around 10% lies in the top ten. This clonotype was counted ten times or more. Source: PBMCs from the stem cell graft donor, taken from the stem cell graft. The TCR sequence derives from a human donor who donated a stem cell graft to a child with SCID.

The CDR3 DNA follows: TGTGCCAGCAAGACTAGCGGGCAAGAGACCCAGTACTTC. Protein sequence: CASKTSGQETQYF. The chain uses TRBV12-3 or TRBV12-4 and TRBJ2-5; 10 bases agree with TRBD2. V dropped 7 bases and J dropped 2; count of bases not matched to a gene: 1. The CDR3 is 13 amino acids.